This T cell receptor beta chain was obtained from a study of early T cells in non-severe SARS-CoV-2 infection. This clonotype was seen many times. The CDR3 runs to 14 residues. The germline gives CDR1 MNHNS, CDR2 SASEGT. V was pared by 10 bases and J by 4 bases, with 14 bases between. From the 5' RACE reads, TCRdb called clonotypes with MiXCR, one entry per CDR3 protein. The data contain more than 50,000 distinct CDR3 sequences, around 5.2% of them singletons. The V and J genes are TRBV6-1 and TRBJ1-6; D not resolved. Sequencing was carried out using whole blood. The TCR comes from an adult who was a healthcare worker with PCR-confirmed SARS-CoV-2 infection or an uninfected control (not recorded which). Here the CDR3 reads CATLPQYYNSPLHF. CDR3 bases: TGTGCCACCCTCCCGCAGTATTATAATTCACCCCTCCACTTT.